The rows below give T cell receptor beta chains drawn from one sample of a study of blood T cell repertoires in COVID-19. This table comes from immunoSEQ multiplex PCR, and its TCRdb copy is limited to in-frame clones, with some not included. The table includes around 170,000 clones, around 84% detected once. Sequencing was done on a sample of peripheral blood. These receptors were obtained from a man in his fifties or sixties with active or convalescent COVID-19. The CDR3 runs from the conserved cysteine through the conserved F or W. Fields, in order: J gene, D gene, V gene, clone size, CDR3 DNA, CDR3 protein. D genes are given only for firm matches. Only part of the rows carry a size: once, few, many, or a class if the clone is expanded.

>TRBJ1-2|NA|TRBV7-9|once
TGTGCCAGCAGCTTAAGCTTGCGGCCTACTTCTAACTATGGCTACACCTTC
CASSLSLRPTSNYGYTF
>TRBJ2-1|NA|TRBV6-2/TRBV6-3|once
TGTGCCAGCAGTTACCTGGAGCACAATGAGCAGTTCTTC
CASSYLEHNEQFF
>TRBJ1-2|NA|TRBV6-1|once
TGTGCCAGCAATCCCGGACTGCTCTATGGCTACACCTTC
CASNPGLLYGYTF
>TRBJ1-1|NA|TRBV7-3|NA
TGTGCCAGCAGCCAAGCTTCGAACACTGAAGCTTTCTTT
CASSQASNTEAFF
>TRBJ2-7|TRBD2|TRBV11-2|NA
TGTGCCAGCAGCTTAGGACTGAGGGGACTAGCGAGCTCCTACGAGCAGTACTTC
CASSLGLRGLASSYEQYF
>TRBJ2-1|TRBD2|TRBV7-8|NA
TGTGCCAGCAGCTTAGCGGCTAGCGGGGGAGACAGCTCCTACAATGAGCAGTTCTTC
CASSLAASGGDSSYNEQFF
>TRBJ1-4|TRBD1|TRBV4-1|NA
TGCGCCAGCAGCCTAACATTAACAGGGGCTGAAAAACTGTTTTTT
CASSLTLTGAEKLFF
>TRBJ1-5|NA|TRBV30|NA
TGTGCCTGGAGTAAAGCGGGAGGACAGCCCCAGCATTTT
CAWSKAGGQPQHF
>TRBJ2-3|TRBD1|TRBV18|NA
TGTGCCAGCTCAGAACAGGGGACCGGCACAGATACGCAGTATTTT
CASSEQGTGTDTQYF
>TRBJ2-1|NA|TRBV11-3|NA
TGTGCCAGCAGCTCCCTCTGGCGGGGGCCCTCTAAAAATGAGCAGTTCTTC
CASSSLWRGPSKNEQFF
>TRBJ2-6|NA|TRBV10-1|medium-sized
TGCGCCAGCAGTGACAAGGCAGGCGTCGGGGCCAACGTCCTGACTTTC
CASSDKAGVGANVLTF
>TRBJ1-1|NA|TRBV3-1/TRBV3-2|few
TGTGCCAGCAGCCAAGCTTCCAGGGAGGGGACTGAAGCTTTCTTT
CASSQASREGTEAFF
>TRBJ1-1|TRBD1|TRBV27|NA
TGTGCCAGCAGTCTAGACAGGGGGATCACTGAAGCTTTCTTT
CASSLDRGITEAFF
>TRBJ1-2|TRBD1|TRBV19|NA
TGTGCCACTGCACTTAGTTCGGGACAGGGGTACGGCTACACCTTC
CATALSSGQGYGYTF
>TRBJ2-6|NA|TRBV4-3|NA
TGCGCCAGCAGCCAAGTGGCAGGGGCGCTTGGGGCCAACGTCCTGACTTTC
CASSQVAGALGANVLTF
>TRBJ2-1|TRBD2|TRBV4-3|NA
TGCGCCAGCAGCCCAGTTTTAGCGGGTCGGGTCTACAATGAGCAGTTCTTC
CASSPVLAGRVYNEQFF
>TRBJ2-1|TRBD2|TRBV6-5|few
TGTGCCAGCAGTTTGACCGGGACTAGTTACAATGAGCAGTTCTTC
CASSLTGTSYNEQFF
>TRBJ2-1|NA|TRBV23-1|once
TGCGCCAGCAGTCAATCAATAGCCGTCAGCCAGGGGATACTCCCGATCCAGTTCTTC
CASSQSIAVSQGILPIQFF
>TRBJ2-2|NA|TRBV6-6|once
TGTGCCAGCAGTCCCTTAGGGGTCGGGGAGCTGTTTTTT
CASSPLGVGELFF
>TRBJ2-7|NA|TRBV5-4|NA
TGTGCCAGCAGCCGTCAGGAGGGCTGGGGCGGCAGATCCTATTACGAGCAGTACTTC
CASSRQEGWGGRSYYEQYF
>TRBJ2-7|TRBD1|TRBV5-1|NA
TGCGCCAGCAGCTTAGAAACCGGACAGGTCTACGAGCAGTACTTC
CASSLETGQVYEQYF
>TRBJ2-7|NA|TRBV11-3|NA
TGTGCCAGCCGGGGTCGATGGGACTACGAGCAGTACTTC
CASRGRWDYEQYF
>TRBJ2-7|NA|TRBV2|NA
TGTGCCAGCAGTATACAGGGCTCCTACGAGCAGTACTTC
CASSIQGSYEQYF
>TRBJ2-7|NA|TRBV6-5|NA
TGTGCCAGCAGTCCGTCCGGGAGTAGATACGAGCAGTACTTC
CASSPSGSRYEQYF
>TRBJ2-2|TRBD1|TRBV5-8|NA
TGTGCCAGCAGCCTCCGGGACAGGGGGCGCGCCGGGGAGCTGTTTTTT
CASSLRDRGRAGELFF
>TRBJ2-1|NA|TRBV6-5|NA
TGTGCCAGCACCCTGCCGGGTGGCAATGAGCAGTTCTTC
CASTLPGGNEQFF
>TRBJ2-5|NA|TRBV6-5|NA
TGTGCCAGCAGTTACGGACAGAAAGAGACCCAGTACTTC
CASSYGQKETQYF
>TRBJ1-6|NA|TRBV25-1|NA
TGTGCCAGCGGCGAGGGGGGGCCGAAAACCCTCCACTTT
CASGEGGPKTLHF
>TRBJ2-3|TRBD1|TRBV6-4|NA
TGTGCCAGCAGTGCGACAGGGCCTAGCACAGATACGCAGTATTTT
CASSATGPSTDTQYF
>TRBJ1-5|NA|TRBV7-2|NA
TGTGCCAGCAGCTTTGCGGGGAGACAGCCCCAGCATTTT
CASSFAGRQPQHF
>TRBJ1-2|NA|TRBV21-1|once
TGTGCCAGCAGCAAACCCGGGACTCGCTATGGCTACACCTTC
CASSKPGTRYGYTF
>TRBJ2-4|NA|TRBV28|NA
TGTGCCAGCACCCATCATCGAAGGGAGCAGGGGGCCAAAAACATTCAGTACTTC
CASTHHRREQGAKNIQYF
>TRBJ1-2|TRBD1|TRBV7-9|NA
TGTGCCAGCAGCTCAGGGGGCTGGTACTATGGCTACACCTTC
CASSSGGWYYGYTF